Presented here are 5 T cell receptor beta chains from one specimen sequenced in a study of immune evolution from preneoplasia to lung adenocarcinoma. Here immunoSEQ multiplex PCR was the method, and the copy in TCRdb shows in-frame clones only, minus some. The sample lists approximately 7,000 clones; roughly three quarters were seen once. The sample consisted of FFPE adjacent normal lung tissue. These receptors were obtained from a person between 55 and 80 years old with lung adenocarcinoma.

The chain employs TRBV6-1 and TRBJ2-7; 7 nucleotides line up with TRBD1. The V gene end was trimmed by 9 bases and the J gene end by 4 bases; junction bases not matched to a gene: 9. Germline assignment: CDR1 MNHNS and CDR2 SASEGT. This CDR3 has 13 amino acids. CDR3 nucleotides: TGTGCCAGTAAAACCGGGACAGCTTACGAGCAGTACGTC. It codes for CASKTGTAYEQYV.

This clone was detected once. This chain uses TRBV19 with TRBJ2-1, with 10 nucleotides matching TRBD2. Germline V lookup: CDR1 LNHDA, CDR2 SQIVND (reference sequence). The CDR3 contains 16 residues. J lost 8 bases, V lost 5 bases, and 12 bases had no gene match. This CDR3 is CASSFWGAGGRDEQFF. The DNA for the CDR3 is TGTGCCAGTAGTTTCTGGGGAGCGGGAGGGCGTGATGAGCAGTTCTTC. Complete variable domain (other parts from reference TRBV19 and TRBJ2-1): DGGITQSPKYLFRKEGQNVTLSCEQNLNHDAMYWYRQDPGQGLRLIYYSQIVNDFQKGDIAEGYSVSREKKESFPLTVTSAQKNPTAFYLCASSFWGAGGRDEQFFGPGTRLTVL.

This clone has a handful of counts. The chain employs TRBV7-2 and TRBJ2-2; TRBD1 matches 7 bases. CDR1 and CDR2 (germline): SGHTA, FQGNSA. V dropped 2 bases and J dropped 1; count of bases not matched to a gene: 4. This CDR3 contains 16 residues. CDR3 residues: CASSLMGTENTGELFF. The CDR3 DNA sequence: TGTGCCAGCAGCTTAATGGGGACAGAGAACACCGGGGAGCTGTTTTTT.

The CDR3 nucleotides read TGTGCCAGCAGCTTGATAGTGGGAACACGGGACAGGGCCTACGAGCAGTACGTC. The encoded protein is CASSLIVGTRDRAYEQYV. V usage is TRBV13 and J usage is TRBJ2-7; 9 bases match TRBD1. Germline CDR1 is PRHDT and CDR2 is FYEKMQ (reference sequence). The CDR3 spans 18 residues. J was trimmed by 2 bases and V by 3 bases; bases with no gene match: 14.

Details on this clone: Other DNA variants within this sample encode the same CDR3. The rearrangement uses TRBV30 and TRBJ2-7, with D perhaps TRBD2 (6 bases). V was pared by 0 bases and J by 3 bases, with 12 bases between. Germline CDR1 and CDR2: GTSNPN and SVGIG (reference sequence). CDR3 size: 14 residues. The CDR3 region is CAWSVGGASYEQYF. DNA of the CDR3: TGTGCCTGGAGTGTAGGCGGGGCGAGCTACGAGCAGTACTTC. The variable domain in full, completed from reference TRBV30 and TRBJ2-7, reads SQTIHQWPATLVQPVGSPLSLECTVEGTSNPNLYWYRQAAGRGLQLLFYSVGIGQISSEVPQNLSASRPQDRQFILSSKKLLLSDSGFYLCAWSVGGASYEQYFGPGTRLTVT.